The present entry profiles one T cell receptor beta chain with its context. Its antigen is undetermined. Germline V lookup: CDR1 SGHNT, CDR2 YENEEA. The CDR3 runs 13 residues. Trimming left V 5 bases short and J 2 bases short, with 10 bases between. The sample comes from a study of tumor-infiltrating lymphocytes in localized non-small cell lung cancer. Study overall: From each patient, both tumor and uninvolved lung, non-adjacent to tumor, were sampled.

Study-wide findings and caveats: Different pieces of the same tissue were used for each assay.

Clones were read by immunoSEQ multiplex PCR, and TCRdb kept only the in-frame ones, dropping some. Here the sample spans fewer than 25,000 clones, just under 75% being singletons. The receptor's source is a human donor with non-small cell lung cancer. Sequenced: lung tumor tissue. The chain uses TRBV11-3 and TRBJ2-7; D not resolved. For the CDR3, the DNA is TGTGCCAGCAGCGCGGACGGACCCTACGAGCAGTACTTC. It translates to CASSADGPYEQYF.